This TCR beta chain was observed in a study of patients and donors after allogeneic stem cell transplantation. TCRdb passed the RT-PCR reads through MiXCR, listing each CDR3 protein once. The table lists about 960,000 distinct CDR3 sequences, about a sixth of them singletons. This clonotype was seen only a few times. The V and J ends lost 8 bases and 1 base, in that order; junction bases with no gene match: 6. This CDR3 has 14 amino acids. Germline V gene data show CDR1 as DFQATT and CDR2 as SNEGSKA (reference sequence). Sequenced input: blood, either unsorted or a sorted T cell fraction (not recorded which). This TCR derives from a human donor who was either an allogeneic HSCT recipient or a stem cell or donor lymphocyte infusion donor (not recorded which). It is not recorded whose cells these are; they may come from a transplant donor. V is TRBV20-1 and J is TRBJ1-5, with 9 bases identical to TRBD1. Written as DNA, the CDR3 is TGCAGTTTCCAGACAGGGGGAAGCAATCAGCCCCAGCATTTT. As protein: CSFQTGGSNQPQHF.